This T cell receptor beta chain stems from a study of T cell clonotyping in hematopoietic cell transplantation. Assay: immunoSEQ multiplex PCR; the TCRdb copy retains only in-frame clones and omits some. This repertoire shows more than 15,000 clones, roughly nine tenths found once; its top ten account for approximately 2.8%. A word on this clone: Antigen: not known.

Regarding the study as a whole: Cells were unsorted, so CD4 and CD8 contributions were not separated. Pathologically expanded recipient clonotypes increased progressively from day 30 to day 180 as diversity fell. Graft donor and pretransplant recipient Inverse Simpson Index values predicted broader posttransplant TCR diversity.

This CDR3 is built from 13 residues. Trimming left V 7 bases short and J 5 bases short, with 14 bases between. Germline CDR1 SNHLY, CDR2 FYNNEI. The TCR was taken from a man aged 45-65 years in good health. Some clones in this sample may be carry-over from other donors' samples. Material for sequencing was peripheral blood mononuclear cells. The chain joins TRBV2 to TRBJ2-5; no definite D call. The DNA of the CDR3 is TGTGCCAGCACTTTTCTTTTCAACGAGACCCAGTACTTC. Amino acids: CASTFLFNETQYF.